This T cell receptor (beta chain) was documented in a study of cytomegalovirus exposure and HLA in healthy donors. The PCR made use of 60 Vbeta and 13 Jbeta primers. Profiling relied on immunoSEQ multiplex PCR, and the TCRdb table lists in-frame clones only, not all of them. The table lists approximately 170,000 clones, around 84% of them singletons. With 0 bases clipped from V and 5 bases from J, the junction kept 7 bases outside the gene matches. The length of the CDR3 is 16 residues. Germline V gene sequence: CDR1 MNHEY, CDR2 SMNVEV (reference sequence). Notes on this clone: Its cognate antigen is unknown.

Study findings and constraints: In a later analysis, compared with equally common non-associated chains, HLA-associated beta chains were more expanded. Overall, about 160 TCR beta chains were annotated as cytomegalovirus-associated. The authors later found TCR association rates varying by HLA locus, with DRB1 most and HLA-C fewest.

V is TRBV27 and J is TRBJ2-7; 10 bases align to TRBD1. Input material: PBMCs. The receptor was derived from a boy aged 2-15 years in good health and CMV-seronegative. CDR3 protein: CASSLSVTGGYHEQYF. CDR3 DNA sequence: TGTGCCAGCAGTTTATCCGTGACAGGGGGCTACCACGAGCAGTACTTC.